The entry below describes one T cell receptor (beta chain). The treatment is: 19 received Ad26.COV2.S at low or high dose, single or two shots; 5 received placebo; per-sample allocation not given. All samples were drawn on day 63, counting from the first vaccine or placebo injection. The CDR3 length is 16 residues. Unmatched junction bases numbered 14, after V lost 5 bases and J lost 5 bases. Germline CDR1 is SGHTA and CDR2 is FQGNSA. The data were taken from a study of Ad26.COV2.S vaccination and SARS-CoV-2 variants. In the study overall: Ad26.COV2.S, an intramuscular injection, was given once or twice 56 days apart.

Profiled with immunoSEQ multiplex PCR; TCRdb holds only in-frame clones, not every one. The table records a few hundred thousand clones, around nine tenths of them present only once. The TCR sequence derives from a person between 18 and 65 years old who received the Ad26.COV2.S COVID-19 vaccine or a placebo. Here the sequenced sample was peripheral blood, taken in a trial of Ad26.COV2.S vaccine versus placebo. The chain employs TRBV7-2 and TRBJ2-5; 7 nucleotides match TRBD1. CDR3 sequence: CASSPQPQGTAETQYF. CDR3 sequence (DNA): TGTGCCAGCAGCCCCCAGCCCCAAGGGACAGCGGAGACCCAGTACTTC.